The rows below give T cell receptor beta chains drawn from one sample of a study of pediatric ulcerative colitis. Clones were sequenced by immunoSEQ multiplex PCR, and TCRdb holds only the in-frame ones, with some missing. The sample consists of 64,000 or so clones, around four fifths of them appearing once. The specimen sequenced was blood. Receptors were obtained from a boy under 18 with moderate ulcerative colitis. Both conserved end residues are part of each CDR3. A D gene is named only where the DNA matches it firmly. Clone size, where shown, is once, few, many, or a class for clones that have expanded.

j_call d_call clone_size v_call cdr3_aa cdr3_nt
TRBJ1-5 NA NA TRBV19 CASSIDSLQGFYQPQHF TGTGCCAGTAGTATAGATTCTCTGCAGGGCTTTTATCAGCCCCAGCATTTT
TRBJ1-2 NA NA TRBV29-1 CSVEAQNGYTF TGCAGCGTTGAAGCCCAGAATGGCTACACCTTC
TRBJ2-1 NA NA TRBV7-9 CASSPLKGGGSYNEQFF TGTGCCAGCAGCCCCTTGAAAGGGGGGGGTTCCTACAATGAGCAGTTCTTC
TRBJ2-1 TRBD2 NA TRBV6-6 CASRRTSVLDEQFF TGTGCCAGCAGAAGGACTAGCGTGTTGGATGAGCAGTTCTTC
TRBJ2-7 TRBD2 NA TRBV6-5 CASSYSTGLAGDEQYF TGTGCCAGCAGTTACTCGACGGGACTAGCGGGAGACGAGCAGTACTTC
TRBJ2-7 TRBD1 NA TRBV11-2 CASSSRDRGYEQYF TGTGCCAGCAGCTCCCGTGACAGGGGCTACGAGCAGTACTTC
TRBJ2-7 TRBD1 few TRBV4-1 CASSPLLDRRLTYEQYF TGCGCCAGCAGCCCACTGCTGGACAGGAGGCTAACCTACGAGCAGTACTTC
TRBJ1-2 TRBD1 NA TRBV19 CASSWDRVRGYTF TGTGCCAGTAGTTGGGACAGGGTACGTGGCTACACCTTC
TRBJ1-5 NA NA TRBV15 CATSRDLNSNQPQHF TGTGCCACCAGCAGAGATTTGAATAGCAATCAGCCCCAGCATTTT
TRBJ1-1 NA NA TRBV11-3 CASSLHPDTEAFF TGTGCCAGCAGCTTACATCCTGACACTGAAGCTTTCTTT
TRBJ1-2 TRBD1 NA TRBV6-5 CASSRQGAEGYTF TGTGCCAGCAGTCGACAGGGGGCAGAAGGCTACACCTTC
TRBJ1-2 TRBD1 NA TRBV18 CASSPRTGSDYGYTF TGTGCCAGCTCACCTAGGACAGGGTCAGACTATGGCTACACCTTC
TRBJ1-5 NA NA TRBV14 CASSQDVGLGSNQPQHF TGTGCCAGCAGCCAAGATGTGGGATTGGGTAGCAATCAGCCCCAGCATTTT
TRBJ2-5 NA NA TRBV21-1 CASPPLRRGDPKTQYF TGTGCCAGCCCCCCATTGAGACGAGGTGACCCCAAGACCCAGTACTTC
TRBJ1-1 NA NA TRBV5-1 CASSLAGTLNTEAFF TGCGCCAGCAGCTTGGCGGGGACACTGAACACTGAAGCTTTCTTT
TRBJ1-5 TRBD1 few TRBV6-1 CASGQGGNQPQHF TGTGCCAGCGGACAGGGTGGCAATCAGCCCCAGCATTTT
TRBJ1-3 NA NA TRBV5-1 CASSAVGAQSLGNTIYF TGCGCCAGCAGCGCCGTGGGGGCCCAATCTCTTGGAAACACCATATATTTT
TRBJ2-7 TRBD2 few TRBV7-9 CASSLTQRGGEQYF TGTGCCAGCAGCTTAACGCAGCGGGGGGGCGAGCAGTACTTC
TRBJ2-5 NA NA TRBV30 CAWGEETQYF TGTGCCTGGGGCGAAGAGACCCAGTACTTC
TRBJ1-1 NA few TRBV11-1 CASSLRQMNTEAFF TGTGCCAGCAGCTTAAGACAGATGAACACTGAAGCTTTCTTT
TRBJ1-5 NA NA TRBV6-5 CASRKGQLHQPQHF TGTGCCAGCAGAAAGGGACAACTTCATCAGCCCCAGCATTTT
TRBJ1-2 NA NA TRBV6-5 CASRKTKNYGYTF TGTGCCAGCAGGAAAACGAAGAACTATGGCTACACCTTC
TRBJ1-2 TRBD1 NA TRBV27 CASSSTRQGRGYGYTF TGTGCCAGCAGCAGCACTCGACAGGGTCGGGGCTATGGCTACACCTTC
TRBJ2-3 NA NA TRBV9 CASSVQISTDTQYF TGTGCCAGCAGCGTCCAGATTAGCACAGATACGCAGTATTTT
TRBJ2-5 TRBD2 NA TRBV29-1 CSVESSGGVGETQYF TGCAGCGTTGAGTCTAGCGGTGGGGTTGGGGAGACCCAGTACTTC
TRBJ2-7 NA NA TRBV29-1 CSVVVSSYEQYF TGCAGCGTAGTGGTTAGCTCCTACGAGCAGTACTTC
TRBJ1-1 TRBD1 NA TRBV28 CASSQWTGHTEAFF TGTGCCAGCAGTCAGTGGACAGGGCACACTGAAGCTTTCTTT
TRBJ2-7 NA NA TRBV5-6 CASSLNPGEQYF TGTGCCAGCAGCTTGAATCCCGGCGAGCAGTACTTC
TRBJ2-7 NA NA TRBV7-2 CASSRDPPLRPYEQYF TGTGCCAGCAGCCGAGACCCGCCCCTACGGCCCTACGAGCAGTACTTC
TRBJ1-4 NA NA TRBV6-1 CASSERRVSNEKLFF TGTGCCAGCAGTGAAAGGCGGGTGTCGAATGAAAAACTGTTTTTT
TRBJ1-3 NA NA TRBV16 CASSQSFRGNTIYF TGTGCCAGCAGCCAATCTTTCCGAGGAAACACCATATATTTT
TRBJ1-5 TRBD1 few TRBV7-9 CASSWDRAQPQHF TGTGCCAGCAGCTGGGACAGGGCTCAGCCCCAGCATTTT